This T cell receptor beta chain was observed in a study of quantifying T cell responses using KT2 cells. Study at large: TCR alpha and beta constant-region primers primed reverse transcription of RNA.

KT2 cells were mixed with fixed PBMC numbers at varying ratios. The cDNA 3' end received a ligated oligonucleotide with a UMI. An equimolar mix of RC1.1 and RC1.2 primed the beta chain across TRBC1 and TRBC2. TCRdb independently ran MiXCR on the UMI-ligation and nested PCR reads; one entry per CDR3 protein. This table has 40,000 to 50,000 distinct CDR3 sequences, approximately 17% appearing once. Trimming took 5 bases from V and 4 from J; bases not matched to a gene: 13. The CDR3 is 16 amino acids. Looked up from germline, CDR1 is DFQATT and CDR2 is SNEGSKA (reference sequence). Relative to its sample, this clonotype is medium-sized.

The clonotype was recovered from a human donor. The specimen was PBMCs spiked with cells of the T cell clone KT2. The chain links TRBV20-1 to TRBJ2-1; 8 positions agree with TRBD2. For the CDR3, the DNA is TGCAGTGCTCTGAACCAGGACAGCGGGGGATACAATGAGCAGTTCTTC. Protein: CSALNQDSGGYNEQFF.